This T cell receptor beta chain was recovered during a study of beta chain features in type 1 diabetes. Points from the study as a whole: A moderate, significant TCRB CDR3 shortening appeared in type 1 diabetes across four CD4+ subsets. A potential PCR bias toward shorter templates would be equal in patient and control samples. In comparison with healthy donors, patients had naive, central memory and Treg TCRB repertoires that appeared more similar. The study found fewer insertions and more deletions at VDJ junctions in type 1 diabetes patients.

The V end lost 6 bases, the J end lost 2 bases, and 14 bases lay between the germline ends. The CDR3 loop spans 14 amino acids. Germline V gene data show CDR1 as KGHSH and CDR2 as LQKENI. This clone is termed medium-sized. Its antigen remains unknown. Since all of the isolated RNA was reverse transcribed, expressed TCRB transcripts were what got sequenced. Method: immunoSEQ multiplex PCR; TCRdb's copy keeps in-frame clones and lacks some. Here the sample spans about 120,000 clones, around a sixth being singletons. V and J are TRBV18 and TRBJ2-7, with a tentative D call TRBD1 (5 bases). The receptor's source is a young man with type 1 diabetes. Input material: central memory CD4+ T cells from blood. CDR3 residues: CASSARDSTYEQYF. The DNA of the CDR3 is TGTGCCAGCTCTGCCCGAGACAGTACCTACGAGCAGTACTTC.